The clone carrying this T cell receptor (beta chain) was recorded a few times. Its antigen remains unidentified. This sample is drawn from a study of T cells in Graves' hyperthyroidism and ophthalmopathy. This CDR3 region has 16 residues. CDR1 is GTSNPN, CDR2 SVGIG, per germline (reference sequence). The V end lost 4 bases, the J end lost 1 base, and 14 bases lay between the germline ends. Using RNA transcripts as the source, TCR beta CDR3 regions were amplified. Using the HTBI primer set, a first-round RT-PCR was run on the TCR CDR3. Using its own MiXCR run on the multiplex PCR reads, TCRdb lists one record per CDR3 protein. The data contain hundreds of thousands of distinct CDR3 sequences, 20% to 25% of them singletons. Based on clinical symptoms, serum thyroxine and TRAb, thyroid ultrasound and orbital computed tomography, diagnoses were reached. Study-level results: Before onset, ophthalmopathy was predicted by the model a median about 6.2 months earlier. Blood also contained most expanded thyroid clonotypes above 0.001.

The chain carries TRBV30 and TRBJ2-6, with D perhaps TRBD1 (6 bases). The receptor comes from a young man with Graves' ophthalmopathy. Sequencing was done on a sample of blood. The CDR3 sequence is CAWTGADTSGANVLTF. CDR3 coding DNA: TGTGCCTGGACAGGGGCTGATACTTCTGGGGCCAACGTCCTGACTTTC.